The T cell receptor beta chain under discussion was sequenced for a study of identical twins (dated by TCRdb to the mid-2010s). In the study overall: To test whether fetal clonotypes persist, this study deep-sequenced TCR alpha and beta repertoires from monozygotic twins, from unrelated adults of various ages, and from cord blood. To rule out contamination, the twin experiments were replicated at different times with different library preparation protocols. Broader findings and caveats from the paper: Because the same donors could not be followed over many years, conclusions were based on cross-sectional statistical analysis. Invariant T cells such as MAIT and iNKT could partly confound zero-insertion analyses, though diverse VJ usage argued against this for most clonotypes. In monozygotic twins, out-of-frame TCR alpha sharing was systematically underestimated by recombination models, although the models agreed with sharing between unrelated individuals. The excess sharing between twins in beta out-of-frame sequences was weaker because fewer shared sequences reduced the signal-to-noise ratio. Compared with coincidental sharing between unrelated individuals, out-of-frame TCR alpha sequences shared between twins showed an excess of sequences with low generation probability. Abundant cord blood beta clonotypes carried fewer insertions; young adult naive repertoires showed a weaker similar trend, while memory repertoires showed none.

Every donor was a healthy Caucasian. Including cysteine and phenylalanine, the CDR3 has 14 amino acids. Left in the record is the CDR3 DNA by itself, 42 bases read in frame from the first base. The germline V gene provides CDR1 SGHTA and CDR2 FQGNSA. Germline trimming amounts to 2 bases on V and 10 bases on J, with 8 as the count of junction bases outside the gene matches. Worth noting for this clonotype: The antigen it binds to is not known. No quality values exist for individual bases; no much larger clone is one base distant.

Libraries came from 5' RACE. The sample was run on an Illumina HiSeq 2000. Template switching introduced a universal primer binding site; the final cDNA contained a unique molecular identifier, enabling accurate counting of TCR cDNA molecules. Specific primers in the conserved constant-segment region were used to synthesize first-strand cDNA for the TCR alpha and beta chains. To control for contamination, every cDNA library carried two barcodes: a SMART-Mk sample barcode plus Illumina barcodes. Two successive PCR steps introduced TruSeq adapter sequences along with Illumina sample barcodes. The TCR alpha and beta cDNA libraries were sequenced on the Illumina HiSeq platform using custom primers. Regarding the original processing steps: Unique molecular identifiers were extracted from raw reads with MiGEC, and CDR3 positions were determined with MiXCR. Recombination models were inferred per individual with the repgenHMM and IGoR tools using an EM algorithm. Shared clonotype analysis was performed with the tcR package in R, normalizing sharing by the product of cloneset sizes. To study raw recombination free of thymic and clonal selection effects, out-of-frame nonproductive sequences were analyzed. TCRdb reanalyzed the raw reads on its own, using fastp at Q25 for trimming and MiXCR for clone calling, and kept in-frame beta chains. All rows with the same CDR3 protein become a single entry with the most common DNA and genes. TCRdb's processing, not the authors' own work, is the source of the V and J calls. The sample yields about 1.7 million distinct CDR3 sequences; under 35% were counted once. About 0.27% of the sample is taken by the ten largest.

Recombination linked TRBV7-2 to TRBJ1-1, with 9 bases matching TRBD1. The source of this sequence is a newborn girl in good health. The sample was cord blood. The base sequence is TGTGCCAGCAGCTTATCCGGGACAGGGAGGTTAGCTTTCTTT. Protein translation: CASSLSGTGRLAFF. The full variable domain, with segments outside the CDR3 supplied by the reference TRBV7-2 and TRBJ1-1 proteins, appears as GAGVSQSPSNKVTEKGKDVELRCDPISGHTALYWYRQSLGQGLEFLIYFQGNSAPDKSGLPSDRFSAERTGGSVSTLTIQRTQQEDSAVYLCASSLSGTGRLAFFGQGTRLTVV.